This T cell receptor beta chain was captured by sequencing in a study of T-cell memory formation after mild COVID-19. CDR3 length: 15 amino acids. CDR1 is SGHTA, CDR2 FQGNSA, per germline. Trimming cost V 5 bases and J 3 bases; bases outside gene matches: 6. 5'RACE with constant-segment primers built TCRalpha and TCRbeta cDNA libraries with UMIs. From the 5' RACE reads, TCRdb called clonotypes with MiXCR, one entry per CDR3 protein. The sample has approximately 7,700 distinct CDR3 sequences, roughly a third seen once. The material sequenced was PBMCs or a T cell subset sorted from them (not recorded which). This sequence was found in an adult woman who had mild COVID-19 (a few samples of this study predate the infection). Cell type and time point are not known. This chain connects TRBV7-2 to TRBJ2-2; 7 nucleotides match TRBD2. The CDR3 DNA reads as TGTGCCAGCAGCGTTCTAGCGGTTGACACCGGGGAGCTGTTTTTT. Its protein is CASSVLAVDTGELFF.